The 5 T cell receptor beta chains below come from one sample, sequenced in a study of blood T cell repertoires in COVID-19. The repertoire was sequenced with immunoSEQ multiplex PCR; TCRdb's copy has only in-frame clones and lacks some. The table records 250,000 to 300,000 clones, approximately 90% of them present only once. Sequenced input: peripheral blood. The source of these receptors is a woman aged 25 to 39 with COVID-19, enrolled during active disease.

The chain is built from TRBV6-5 and TRBJ2-5; TRBD1 might be the D (5 bases). From germline, CDR1 is MNHEY and CDR2 SVGAGI. The CDR3 runs to 13 residues. V was clipped by 10 bases and J by 5 bases, with 17 bases between them. CDR3 nucleotides: TGTGCCACCAGGGCAGGGCCCGGGGAGACCCAGTACTTC. Encoded protein: CATRAGPGETQYF.

The chain has TRBV27 and TRBJ2-2; D might be TRBD2 (5 bases). With 9 bases removed from V and 3 bases from J, the gap between germline ends came to 14 bases. Germline CDR1 is MNHEY and CDR2 is SMNVEV (reference sequence). CDR3 length: 14 residues. In nucleotides, the CDR3 is TGTGCCAGTCGACTACTGAGGGACACCGGGGAGCTGTTTTTT. Translating gives CASRLLRDTGELFF.

CDR3 protein: CASSDMVGTSGRDTQYF. The CDR3 DNA is TGTGCCAGCAGTGACATGGTCGGGACTAGCGGGAGGGATACGCAGTATTTT. The chain employs TRBV6-1 and TRBJ2-3; 15 nucleotides agree with TRBD2. Germline V gene data show CDR1 as MNHNS and CDR2 as SASEGT. The CDR3 is made up of 17 amino acids. Trimming cost V 3 bases and J 6 bases; bases outside gene matches: 7.

J is TRBJ2-2 and V is TRBV19, with 11 positions matching TRBD1. The trim removed 10 bases at V and 5 bases at J, leaving 12 bases unmatched. Germline loops: CDR1 LNHDA, CDR2 SQIVND (reference sequence). This CDR3 has 16 residues. The CDR3 loop is CATSKRGQGVTGELFF. The DNA for the CDR3 is TGTGCCACCAGCAAAAGGGGACAGGGGGTGACCGGGGAGCTGTTTTTT. The full variable domain, in which reference TRBV19 and TRBJ2-2 provide the parts outside the CDR3, is DGGITQSPKYLFRKEGQNVTLSCEQNLNHDAMYWYRQDPGQGLRLIYYSQIVNDFQKGDIAEGYSVSREKKESFPLTVTSAQKNPTAFYLCATSKRGQGVTGELFFGEGSRLTVL.

There are a few counts of this clone. The rearrangement links TRBV30 to TRBJ1-2; possibly TRBD1 for D (5 bases). Germline assignment: CDR1 GTSNPN and CDR2 SVGIG (reference sequence). Trimming took 0 bases from V and 6 from J, leaving 14 bases between them. The CDR3 sequence is 14 residues long. The CDR3 nucleotides are TGTGCCTGGAGTGTTGAACAGGAGGGGAATGGCTACACCTTC. This encodes CAWSVEQEGNGYTF.